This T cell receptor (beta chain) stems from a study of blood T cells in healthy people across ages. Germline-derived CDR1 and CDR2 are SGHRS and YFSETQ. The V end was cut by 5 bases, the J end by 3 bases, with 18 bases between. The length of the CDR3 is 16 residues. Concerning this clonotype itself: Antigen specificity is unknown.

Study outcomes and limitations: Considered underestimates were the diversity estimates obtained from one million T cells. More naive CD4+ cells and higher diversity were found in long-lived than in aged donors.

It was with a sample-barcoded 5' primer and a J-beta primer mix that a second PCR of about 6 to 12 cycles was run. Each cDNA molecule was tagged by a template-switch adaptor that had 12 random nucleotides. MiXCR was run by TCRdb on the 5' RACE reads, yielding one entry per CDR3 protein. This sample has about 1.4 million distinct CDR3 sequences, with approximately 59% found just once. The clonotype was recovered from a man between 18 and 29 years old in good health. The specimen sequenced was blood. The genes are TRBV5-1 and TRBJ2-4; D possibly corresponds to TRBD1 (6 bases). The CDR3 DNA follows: TGCGCCAGCAGGTCAACTACAGGGTGGGGCAAAAACATTCAGTACTTC. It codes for CASRSTTGWGKNIQYF.